The entry below describes one TCR beta chain. Assay used: immunoSEQ multiplex PCR; TCRdb lists only in-frame clones, some missing. This table holds about 87,000 clones, roughly four fifths found once. Documented time point: after dendritic cell vaccination, including at tumor progression/relapse. The data stem from a study of glioma-infiltrating T cells after dendritic cell vaccination. Germline values: CDR1 SGHRS, CDR2 YFSETQ. The germline V and J ends were trimmed by 1 base and 10 bases, with 18 bases remaining between them. CDR3 length: 15 amino acids. The clonotype originates from a human donor with glioblastoma. The sample consisted of blood, taken after dendritic cell vaccination. This sequence joins TRBV5-1 and TRBJ2-1; possible D gene TRBD2, 7 bases. The CDR3 protein is CASSLSRGGRVEQFF. The CDR3, as DNA: TGCGCCAGCAGCTTGAGTAGGGGGGGGCGAGTCGAGCAGTTCTTC.